Below are 3 T cell receptor beta chains sequenced from a single sample in a study of T cell responses to AZD1222 COVID-19 vaccine. Sequencing used immunoSEQ multiplex PCR; TCRdb keeps in-frame clones, though not all of them. The sample includes about 270,000 clones, 85% to 95% of them seen just once. The sample here was peripheral blood, taken 28 days after the second AZD1222 dose. The receptors come from an adult who received the AZD1222 COVID-19 vaccine.

The chain has TRBV6-1 and TRBJ2-7; D may be TRBD2 (6 bases). CDR1 and CDR2 from the germline V gene are MNHNS and SASEGT. CDR3 length: 15 amino acids. Between the trimmed V and J ends, which lost 2 bases and 2 bases, there was a span of 13 bases. The CDR3 bases are TGTGCCAGCAGTGAATCTCAGGGAGGCCCCTACGAGCAGTACTTC. It codes for CASSESQGGPYEQYF.

This chain joins TRBV9 and TRBJ1-1; D is perhaps TRBD1 (5 bases). The CDR3 is 14 amino acids. CDR1 and CDR2 (germline): SGDLS, YYNGEE. With 0 bases removed from V and 2 bases from J, the gap between germline ends came to 8 bases. The CDR3: CASSVEGANTEAFF. The CDR3 bases are TGTGCCAGCAGCGTAGAAGGGGCTAACACTGAAGCTTTCTTT. Full variable domain (remainder filled in from reference TRBV9 and TRBJ1-1): DSGVTQTPKHLITATGQRVTLRCSPRSGDLSVYWYQQSLDQGLQFLIQYYNGEERAKGNILERFSAQQFPDLHSELNLSSLELGDSALYFCASSVEGANTEAFFGQGTRLTVV.

Details on this clone: Other DNA sequences in the sample encode the same CDR3. The V gene is TRBV18, the J gene TRBJ2-1; D is perhaps TRBD1 or TRBD2 (5 bases each). Deletions cut 1 base from V and 0 bases from J, with 7 bases between. The CDR3 sequence is 15 residues long. Germline assignment: CDR1 KGHSH and CDR2 LQKENI. The chain's CDR3 is CASSPQGSSYNEQFF. CDR3 coding DNA: TGTGCCAGCTCACCACAGGGGAGCTCCTACAATGAGCAGTTCTTC.